This T cell receptor (beta chain) emerged from a study of T cells in Graves' hyperthyroidism and ophthalmopathy. In the study overall: The authors collected peripheral blood at initial diagnosis, before any treatment.

This clonotype was counted many times. As yet, its antigen is unknown. Study-level results: Stable hyperthyroidism and ophthalmopathy were separated using 13 V-J signatures.

Researchers amplified the TCR beta CDR3 regions from RNA transcripts. HTBI primers were employed in a first-round RT-PCR of the TCR CDR3. TCRdb passed the multiplex PCR reads through MiXCR, listing each CDR3 protein once. The table shows more than 250,000 distinct CDR3 sequences, with roughly 15% occurring only once. This sample holds PBMCs from about 10 ml fresh peripheral blood. Sequencing input: blood. The sequence was collected from a woman aged 50 to 65 with Graves' hyperthyroidism that later progressed to Graves' ophthalmopathy.

The CDR3 here is CSARREIGVVRAFF. The CDR3 DNA reads as TGCAGTGCCAGAAGGGAGATCGGGGTGGTGAGGGCTTTCTTT. This rearrangement joins TRBV20-1 to TRBJ1-1; D unresolved. The CDR3 is 14 amino acids. Trimming left V 6 bases short and J 11 bases short, with 25 bases between. Germline V gene data show CDR1 as DFQATT and CDR2 as SNEGSKA (reference sequence).